This TCR beta chain was sequenced in a study of T cell clonality in common variable immunodeficiency. Study results and limitations: Patient heterogeneity in the CVID cohort limited correlations between repertoire features and clinical complications.

V lost 3 bases to trimming and J lost 4 bases; unmatched junction nucleotides: 9. The length of the CDR3 is 15 residues. Germline-derived CDR1 and CDR2 are DFQATT and SNEGSKA (reference sequence). Most patients and controls had Caucasian heritage. This clone came up many times. Its antigen is undetermined. Read coverage stops 3 residues before the CDR3 terminus; the germline J gene supplies the remainder. Sequencing input was equivalent genomic DNA from CVID and controls. TCRdb's copy holds only in-frame clones and misses some; the assay was immunoSEQ multiplex PCR. This sample carries roughly 29,000 clones and no singletons, and less than 15% goes to the top ten.

The sample taken for sequencing was peripheral blood mononuclear cells. The chain combines TRBV20-1 with TRBJ1-5; 7 bases are shared with TRBD1. This TCR was recovered from a person aged 18 to 75 in good health. The CDR3 loop is CSASLGQVLNQPQHF. The part of the CDR3 DNA that was read is TGCAGTGCTAGTTTAGGACAGGTTCTTAATCAGCCC.